Each of the 23 T cell receptor beta chains below was sequenced from the same sample in a study of shared clonotypes between healthy human individuals. Some clones are missing from TCRdb's copy, which holds only in-frame ones; the method was immunoSEQ multiplex PCR. The data show 2 million to 2.5 million clones, approximately 95% seen once. Sequenced sample: naive CD4+ T cells sorted from blood. Subset here: CD45RA+ positively selected. Receptor source: a man between 18 and 29 years old in good health.

There are a few counts of this clone. Other DNA sequences within the sample encode an identical CDR3. The rearrangement joins TRBV2 to TRBJ1-5; 7 bases agree with TRBD1. The CDR3 totals 14 residues. The J segment lost 2 bases and the V segment lost 4 bases, leaving 2 bases of the junction unmatched. The germline gives CDR1 SNHLY, CDR2 FYNNEI. Here the CDR3 DNA reads TGTGCCAGCAGTGCTCAGGGGGGCAATCAGCCCCAGCATTTT. This codes for CASSAQGGNQPQHF.

This chain links TRBV5-1 with TRBJ2-2, with D unclear. CDR3 length: 15 residues. The germline gives CDR1 SGHRS, CDR2 YFSETQ. The ends were cut back, 2 bases at V and 1 base at J, with 9 bases in the middle. The CDR3 is CASSLIGKNTGELFF. Here the CDR3 DNA reads TGCGCCAGCAGCTTAATAGGGAAGAACACCGGGGAGCTGTTTTTT.

The chain is built from TRBV11-3 and TRBJ2-7; possibly TRBD2 for D (5 bases). This CDR3 is built from 12 residues. Trimming left V 1 base short and J 6 bases short, with 7 bases between. Germline values: CDR1 SGHNT, CDR2 YENEEA. The CDR3 region is CASSLGGIEQYF. Here the CDR3 DNA reads TGTGCCAGCAGCTTAGGAGGGATCGAGCAGTACTTC.

The rearrangement joins TRBV6-1 to TRBJ1-1; D unresolved. Trimming pared 2 bases from V and 5 bases from J, leaving 6 bases between. Per germline, CDR1 MNHNS and CDR2 SASEGT. The CDR3 is made up of 12 amino acids. Here the CDR3 reads CASSELWTEAFF. Here the CDR3 DNA reads TGTGCCAGCAGTGAATTGTGGACTGAAGCTTTCTTT.

Points on this clone: Other DNA sequences in the same sample also yield this CDR3. This chain connects TRBV5-1 to TRBJ2-3, with D unresolved. In germline, CDR1 is SGHRS, CDR2 YFSETQ. The CDR3 contains 15 residues. V was cut by 1 base and J by 0 bases, with 9 bases left in between. CDR3 sequence reads: CASSLIAGSTDTQYF. CDR3 DNA sequence: TGCGCCAGCAGCTTGATCGCTGGGAGCACAGATACGCAGTATTTT.

V and J are TRBV6-4 and TRBJ1-2, with unresolved D. The germline CDR1 and CDR2 sequences are MRHNA and SNTAGT. CDR3 length equals 19 residues. Trimming removed 8 bases at V and 4 bases at J, with 32 bases between. The CDR3 DNA sequence: TGTGCCAGCGGTTCTATGGGCACACGTAACGGAACCAATGGCTATGGCTACACCTTC. It yields the protein CASGSMGTRNGTNGYGYTF.

In its sample, this clone was seen once. This sample includes further DNA sequences coding for the same CDR3. This chain joins TRBV5-1 and TRBJ2-3; tentatively, D is TRBD1 (6 bases). From germline, CDR1 is SGHRS and CDR2 YFSETQ. Trimming took 0 bases from V and 0 from J, leaving 8 bases between them. The CDR3 contains 15 residues. The chain's CDR3 is CASSLGGTSTDTQYF. CDR3 DNA: TGCGCCAGCAGCTTGGGGGGGACAAGCACAGATACGCAGTATTTT.

CDR3 DNA: TGTGCCAGCAGCCCCGGCGGGCTAGCGGGAGTGGGGGAGCAGTACTTC. Translating it yields CASSPGGLAGVGEQYF. V and J are TRBV9 and TRBJ2-7, with 10 bases that match TRBD2. The J segment lost 7 bases and the V segment lost 4 bases, leaving 14 bases of the junction unmatched. Germline CDR1 SGDLS, CDR2 YYNGEE. There are 16 residues in the CDR3.

J is TRBJ1-6 and V is TRBV6-5; 7 bases match TRBD1. The trim removed 6 bases at V and 8 bases at J, leaving 10 bases unmatched. CDR1 MNHEY and CDR2 SVGAGI come from the germline V gene. The CDR3 has 15 residues. The DNA for the CDR3 is TGTGCCAGCAGACTACTTGGTCAGGGGGATTCACCCCTCCACTTT. Protein sequence: CASRLLGQGDSPLHF.

The V call is TRBV5-4, the J call TRBJ2-5, with D perhaps matching TRBD2 (7 bases). The CDR3 sequence is 15 residues long. The germline CDR1 and CDR2 sequences are SGHNT and YYREEE (reference sequence). The V end lost 1 base, the J end lost 5 bases, and 15 bases lay between the germline ends. CDR3 DNA: TGTGCCAGCAGCTTGAGGGGGGGGAAAAGGGAGACCCAGTACTTC. The encoded protein is CASSLRGGKRETQYF.

This chain uses TRBV6-5 with TRBJ2-7; TRBD2 aligns across 11 bases. CDR1 is MNHEY, CDR2 SVGAGI, per germline. The CDR3 has 15 amino acids. With V trimmed by 6 bases and J by 3 bases, 7 bases remained unmatched. The CDR3 nucleotides read TGTGCCAGCAGCTCTGGGACTAGCGGAATCTACGAGCAGTACTTC. Residues: CASSSGTSGIYEQYF.

The J gene is TRBJ1-6, the V gene TRBV4-3, with a weak D call TRBD1 (6 bases). V was clipped by 3 bases and J by 10 bases, with 10 bases between them. The CDR3 totals 13 residues. The V gene's germline CDR1 is LGHNA and CDR2 YSLEER. The CDR3: CASSHPGESPLHF. For the CDR3, the DNA is TGCGCCAGCAGCCACCCAGGGGAATCACCCCTCCACTTT.

The chain combines TRBV29-1 with TRBJ1-1, with 7 bases fitting TRBD1. The CDR3 totals 18 residues. Looked up from germline, CDR1 is SQVTM and CDR2 is ANQGSEA. Trimming took 0 bases from V and 1 from J; bases not matched to a gene: 14. The CDR3 loop is CSVEDLRDSLTGNTEAFF. The CDR3 DNA sequence: TGCAGCGTTGAAGATCTTCGGGACAGTTTGACGGGGAACACTGAAGCTTTCTTT.

The chain joins TRBV5-6 to TRBJ2-6, with 7 bases aligning to TRBD1. V dropped 4 bases and J dropped 3; count of bases not matched to a gene: 7. The CDR3 has 16 amino acids. The germline gives CDR1 SGHDT, CDR2 YYEEEE. The CDR3 nucleotides read TGTGCCAGCAGCCGGACAGGATTCCTTGGGGCCAACGTCCTGACTTTC. Protein sequence: CASSRTGFLGANVLTF.

CDR3 nucleotide sequence: TGTGCCAGCAGACCGTCAAATAGGGGGTGGAACACTGAAGCTTTCTTT. It encodes CASRPSNRGWNTEAFF. The chain joins TRBV11-2 to TRBJ1-1, with a possible D match to TRBD1 (6 bases). Trimming removed 6 bases from V and 1 base from J, with 18 bases in between. Germline V gene data show CDR1 as SGHAT and CDR2 as FQNNGV. The length of the CDR3 is 16 residues.

The chain joins TRBV30 to TRBJ2-6; possibly TRBD1 for D (6 bases). Trimming removed 1 base from V and 0 bases from J, with 22 bases in between. This CDR3 comprises 20 residues. Germline CDR1 and CDR2: GTSNPN and SVGIG (reference sequence). As DNA, the CDR3 is TGTGCCTGGAGTGCCAGCTCCTCCAGGGGAAGGGTCTCTGGGGCCAACGTCCTGACTTTC. As protein: CAWSASSSRGRVSGANVLTF.

The chain joins TRBV14 to TRBJ1-2, with 12 bases aligning to TRBD1. The CDR3 extends over 18 amino acids. V trimming: 0 bases; J trimming: 4 bases; junction bases outside the gene matches: 9. Germline assignment: CDR1 SGHDN and CDR2 FVKESK. CDR3 in DNA: TGTGCCAGCAGCCAAGACCGGGACAGGGGGCAGGTAGGCTATGGCTACACCTTC. Amino acids: CASSQDRDRGQVGYGYTF. The full variable domain, rest sourced from reference TRBV14 and TRBJ1-2, is EAGVTQFPSHSVIEKGQTVTLRCDPISGHDNLYWYRRVMGKEIKFLLHFVKESKQDESGMPNNRFLAERTGGTYSTLKVQPAELEDSGVYFCASSQDRDRGQVGYGYTFGSGTRLTVV.

Points on this clone: A much larger clone lies a single base off, so this may be a read error. J is TRBJ2-5 and V is TRBV5-6; D uncertain. Judging by the DNA end, TRBJ2-7 fits better; the J call may be wrong. CDR1 is SGHDT and CDR2 is YYEEEE in the germline V gene. This CDR3 contains 11 residues. The CDR3 DNA reads TGTGCCAGCAGCGTCTCCTACGAGCAGTACTTC. It is translated as CASSVSYEQYF.

This chain connects TRBV27 to TRBJ1-4; 7 bases are shared with TRBD1. Germline V gene lookup returns CDR1 MNHEY and CDR2 SMNVEV (reference sequence). V lost 5 bases, J lost 5 bases, and 8 bases stayed unmatched. The CDR3 runs 15 residues. CDR3 residues: CASSGSTGTNEKLFF. The CDR3 nucleotides are TGTGCCAGCAGTGGATCGACAGGGACGAATGAAAAACTGTTTTTT. The full variable domain, in which reference TRBV27 and TRBJ1-4 provide the parts outside the CDR3, is EAQVTQNPRYLITVTGKKLTVTCSQNMNHEYMSWYRQDPGLGLRQIYYSMNVEVTDKGDVPEGYKVSRKEKRNFPLILESPSPNQTSLYFCASSGSTGTNEKLFFGSGTQLSVL.

Concerning this clone itself: At the DNA level, this CDR3 is encoded by other sequences in the same sample as well. The V call is TRBV10-3, the J call TRBJ2-5; D gene ambiguous. V was shortened by 0 bases and J by 4 bases, with 3 bases between the two germline ends. This CDR3 comprises 12 residues. The germline gives CDR1 ENHRY, CDR2 SYGVKD. The CDR3 loop reads CAISESRETQYF. In DNA form, the CDR3 reads TGTGCCATCAGTGAGTCACGAGAGACCCAGTACTTC.

The chain combines TRBV11-2 with TRBJ1-5, with D perhaps TRBD1 (5 bases). Deletions cut 1 base from V and 7 bases from J, with 8 bases between. The germline V gene encodes CDR1 SGHAT and CDR2 FQNNGV. The CDR3 consists of 13 residues. CDR3 region: CASSLAGEQPQHF. CDR3 bases: TGTGCCAGCAGCTTAGCGGGGGAACAGCCCCAGCATTTT.

Written as DNA, the CDR3 is TGTGCCAGCAGCTTAACAGGCCACGGCCCCTACAATGAGCAGTTCTTC. Translating it yields CASSLTGHGPYNEQFF. The genes are TRBV7-3 and TRBJ2-1; D is unclear. The CDR3 covers 16 residues. Germline CDR1 reads SGHTA; CDR2 reads FQGTGA. Between the trimmed V and J ends, which lost 0 bases and 2 bases, there was a span of 11 bases. Full variable domain (rest looked up from reference TRBV7-3 and TRBJ2-1): GAGVSQTPSNKVTEKGKYVELRCDPISGHTALYWYRQSLGQGPEFLIYFQGTGAADDSGLPNDRFFAVRPEGSVSTLKIQRTERGDSAVYLCASSLTGHGPYNEQFFGPGTRLTVL.

The chain recombines TRBV6-5 with TRBJ1-5; the D is unclear. CDR1 is MNHEY and CDR2 is SVGAGI in the germline V gene. With 6 bases removed from V and 9 bases from J, the gap between germline ends came to 18 bases. This CDR3 contains 14 residues. CDR3 loop: CASSSDPQLPPQHF. CDR3 coding DNA: TGTGCCAGCAGCTCGGACCCTCAGCTGCCGCCCCAGCATTTT.